These 29 T cell receptor beta chains share one sample of origin, sequenced in a study of response to subunit inactivated influenza vaccine. TCRdb fed the RT-PCR reads into MiXCR, producing one record per CDR3 protein. The data contain more than 250,000 distinct CDR3 sequences, roughly 22% of them seen just once; the ten biggest clones take up approximately 10%. The material was PBMCs from blood, obtained around 22 months after vaccination. These receptors all stem from a man between 50 and 69 years old who received an inactivated influenza vaccine.

This chain links TRBV12-3 or TRBV12-4 with TRBJ2-7; the match to TRBD2 covers 8 bases. CDR3 length: 15 amino acids. The V and J ends lost 6 bases and 0 bases, in that order; junction bases with no gene match: 7. In DNA form, the CDR3 reads TGTGCCAGCAGCCGGGGGGGCGGCAGCTCCTACGAGCAGTACTTC. Translating gives CASSRGGGSSYEQYF.

The V and J genes are TRBV28 and TRBJ2-7; D might be TRBD1 (7 bases). TRBJ2-6 matches the DNA end more closely, so the J call is doubtful. From germline, CDR1 is MDHEN and CDR2 SYDVKM. The CDR3 runs 13 residues. The CDR3 nucleotides are TGTGCCAGCAGCCGAGTACAGGGGAGGACTCTGACTTTC. Its protein is CASSRVQGRTLTF.

The J gene is TRBJ2-1, the V gene TRBV6-1; 12 bases align to TRBD2. Germline trimming cut 8 bases from V and 12 bases from J; bases unmatched to any gene: 11. In germline, CDR1 is MNHNS, CDR2 SASEGT. CDR3 length: 14 residues. DNA of the CDR3: TGTGCCAGCCGGTCGACTAGCGGGAGCTTTGGGCAGTTCTTC. This sequence encodes CASRSTSGSFGQFF.

This clonotype was seen a few times. This chain links TRBV19 with TRBJ2-2, with 12 positions matching TRBD2. This CDR3 is built from 17 residues. V shed 3 bases, J shed 8 bases, and the junction held 10 bases outside the gene matches. The germline gives CDR1 LNHDA, CDR2 SQIVND (reference sequence). The CDR3 sequence is CASSILILAGGLGELFF. The CDR3 bases are TGTGCCAGTAGTATTTTAATACTAGCGGGAGGTCTAGGGGAGCTGTTTTTT. The complete variable domain, with remaining parts taken from reference TRBV19 and TRBJ2-2, reads DGGITQSPKYLFRKEGQNVTLSCEQNLNHDAMYWYRQDPGQGLRLIYYSQIVNDFQKGDIAEGYSVSREKKESFPLTVTSAQKNPTAFYLCASSILILAGGLGELFFGEGSRLTVL.

CDR3 in DNA: TGCAGTGCTAGCCAGTCAGGGGTCTATGGCTACACCTTC. Encoded protein: CSASQSGVYGYTF. The chain links TRBV20-1 to TRBJ1-2, with D maybe TRBD1 (6 bases). Between the trimmed V and J ends, which lost 3 bases and 4 bases, there was a span of 12 bases. In germline, CDR1 is DFQATT, CDR2 SNEGSKA (reference sequence). This CDR3 region has 13 residues.

This chain uses TRBV6-2 or TRBV6-3 with TRBJ1-4, with 7 bases lining up with TRBD1. The CDR3 contains 14 residues. Looked up from germline, CDR1 is MNHEY and CDR2 is SVGEGT. The ends lost 6 bases at V and 7 bases at J; junction bases unmatched: 8. In DNA, the CDR3 is TGTGCCAGCAGCCGACAGGGTGTCGGTGAAAAACTGTTTTTT. Amino acids: CASSRQGVGEKLFF.

This chain connects TRBV29-1 to TRBJ2-5; no definite D call. Germline CDR1 and CDR2: SQVTM and ANQGSEA. The V end was cut by 4 bases, the J end by 4 bases, with 7 bases between. This CDR3 is 11 amino acids long. The CDR3 DNA reads as TGCAGCGTTGTCAGTGTAGAGACCCAGTACTTC. Protein: CSVVSVETQYF.

This clonotype was observed a few times. V is TRBV7-8 and J is TRBJ2-1, with 10 bases identical to TRBD1. J lost 7 bases, V lost 2 bases, and 14 bases had no gene match. The germline V gene has CDR1 SGHVS and CDR2 FQNEAQ. The length of the CDR3 is 18 residues. Written as DNA, the CDR3 is TGTGCCAGCAGCTTATGGGGGGGGCGACAGGGGGCACAGAATGAGCAGTTCTTC. As protein: CASSLWGGRQGAQNEQFF. Together with reference TRBV7-8 and TRBJ2-1, the CDR3 gives the full variable domain: GAGVSQSPRYKVAKRGQDVALRCDPISGHVSLFWYQQALGQGPEFLTYFQNEAQLDKSGLPSDRFFAERPEGSVSTLKIQRTQQEDSAVYLCASSLWGGRQGAQNEQFFGPGTRLTVL.

This clonotype was detected only a few times. V is TRBV10-3 and J is TRBJ1-5; a weak D match, TRBD1 (5 bases). CDR3 length: 13 residues. Germline V gives CDR1 ENHRY, CDR2 SYGVKD. V was shortened by 6 bases and J by 2 bases, with 8 bases between the two germline ends. CDR3 protein: CAISRDRNQPQHF. The CDR3 nucleotides read TGTGCCATCAGCAGGGATCGCAATCAGCCCCAGCATTTT.

This clonotype showed up many times. The chain recombines TRBV4-2 with TRBJ1-3, with D possibly TRBD1 on 5 matching bases. Germline V lookup: CDR1 LGHNA, CDR2 YNFKEQ. This CDR3 has 15 amino acids. V shed 1 base and J shed 0 bases, with 7 bases lying between them. DNA of the CDR3: TGTGCCAGCAGCCAAGGCGGGGGCTCTGGAAACACCATATATTTT. This translates into CASSQGGGSGNTIYF.

The rearrangement joins TRBV12-3 or TRBV12-4 to TRBJ2-7; D is possibly TRBD2 (6 bases). V was shortened by 6 bases and J by 5 bases, with 14 bases between the two germline ends. This CDR3 is built from 13 residues. CDR3 region: CASRQTSNHEQYF. CDR3 in DNA: TGTGCCAGCAGGCAGACTAGTAACCACGAGCAGTACTTC.

The chain has TRBV10-3 and TRBJ2-1; 8 positions agree with TRBD1. The CDR3 length is 17 residues. CDR1 ENHRY and CDR2 SYGVKD come from the germline V gene. J was trimmed by 0 bases and V by 0 bases; bases with no gene match: 4. The CDR3 loop reads CAISESTGASSYNEQFF. In nucleotides, the CDR3 is TGTGCCATCAGTGAGTCGACAGGGGCCAGCTCCTACAATGAGCAGTTCTTC.

This clonotype was observed a handful of times. The chain joins TRBV5-1 to TRBJ2-1; 8 bases agree with TRBD1. Germline V gene sequence: CDR1 SGHRS, CDR2 YFSETQ. The CDR3 has 16 amino acids. Trimming at V came to 2 bases and at J to 8 bases, leaving 12 bases not matched to a gene. This chain's CDR3 is CASSFTGTGRSDEQFF. The DNA of the CDR3 is TGCGCCAGCAGCTTTACTGGGACAGGACGATCGGATGAGCAGTTCTTC.

This clonotype was seen a handful of times. The CDR3 is CASSSGGPNQPQHF. In nucleotides, the CDR3 is TGTGCCAGCAGTTCGGGGGGACCCAATCAGCCCCAGCATTTT. The chain couples TRBV6-2 or TRBV6-3 to TRBJ1-5; D possibly corresponds to TRBD1 (5 bases). The V gene's germline CDR1 is MNHEY and CDR2 SVGEGT. V gave up 4 bases and J gave up 3 bases, with 10 bases separating them. The CDR3 loop spans 14 amino acids.

The rearrangement joins TRBV28 to TRBJ2-7; D remains ambiguous. The V end was cut by 4 bases, the J end by 7 bases, with 8 bases between. The germline CDR1 and CDR2 sequences are MDHEN and SYDVKM. The CDR3 consists of 11 residues. Here the CDR3 reads CASSSPMEQYF. CDR3 DNA: TGTGCCAGCAGTTCCCCCATGGAGCAGTACTTC.

This clonotype was seen a handful of times. The rearrangement uses TRBV12-3 or TRBV12-4 and TRBJ1-1; D possibly corresponds to TRBD1 (6 bases). CDR3 length: 18 residues. The ends were cut back, 2 bases at V and 0 bases at J, with 19 bases in the middle. The DNA for the CDR3 is TGTGCCAGCAGTTTATTTGCCTTAAAGGACAGCCTGAACACTGAAGCTTTCTTT. It translates to CASSLFALKDSLNTEAFF.

This clonotype came up a few times. This chain connects TRBV30 to TRBJ2-3; the D call may be TRBD1 or TRBD2 (5 bases each). This CDR3 spans 16 amino acids. Germline V gene lookup returns CDR1 GTSNPN and CDR2 SVGIG (reference sequence). Trimming pared 5 bases from V and 0 bases from J, leaving 18 bases between. CDR3 bases: TGTGCCTGGGACCCCTGGGACGACGCCAGCACAGATACGCAGTATTTT. Protein: CAWDPWDDASTDTQYF.

The sample holds many counts of this clonotype. This sequence joins TRBV4-2 and TRBJ1-3; D not certain. Trimming took off 4 bases at V and 4 bases at J, with 20 bases between the two ends. Germline values: CDR1 LGHNA, CDR2 YNFKEQ. CDR3 size: 17 residues. The DNA of the CDR3 is TGTGCCAGCAGCCTCAAGGGCGGGGAAGTGTTCGGAAACACCATATATTTT. It translates to CASSLKGGEVFGNTIYF.

The chain employs TRBV12-3 or TRBV12-4 and TRBJ2-5; 7 bases are a match to TRBD1. V gave up 4 bases and J gave up 2 bases; unmatched junction bases: 7. This CDR3 region has 15 residues. The CDR3 coding sequence is TGTGCCAGCAGTTCACTTAGGGGGCCACAAGAGACCCAGTACTTC. Encoded protein: CASSSLRGPQETQYF.

This clonotype was detected only a few times. The V gene is TRBV6-5, the J gene TRBJ1-4, with D tentatively TRBD1 (5 bases). Germline CDR1 is MNHEY and CDR2 is SVGAGI. The V and J ends lost 3 bases and 4 bases respectively, with 15 bases between them. There are 16 residues in the CDR3. The DNA for the CDR3 is TGTGCCAGCAGTTATTCGGGACGGACCCGTAATGAAAAACTGTTTTTT. It specifies CASSYSGRTRNEKLFF.

This clonotype came up a few times. CDR3: CASSDPGRSGNTIYF. The CDR3 DNA sequence: TGTGCCAGCAGTGACCCCGGACGCTCTGGAAACACCATATATTTT. The chain links TRBV25-1 to TRBJ1-3; D is unclear. V was pared by 3 bases and J by 0 bases, with 9 bases between. Germline V lookup: CDR1 MGHDK, CDR2 SYGVNS. The CDR3 sequence is 15 residues long.

This clonotype has a count of ten or more. The chain recombines TRBV20-1 with TRBJ2-1; 8 nucleotides agree with TRBD1. Germline V lookup: CDR1 DFQATT, CDR2 SNEGSKA (reference sequence). This CDR3 spans 14 amino acids. V was pared by 5 bases and J by 3 bases, with 6 bases of the junction left unmatched. Here the CDR3 reads CSADRGEDYNEQFF. The CDR3 DNA reads as TGCAGTGCTGACAGGGGCGAGGACTACAATGAGCAGTTCTTC.

This sequence joins TRBV7-2 and TRBJ2-7, with 8 nucleotides matching TRBD1. The V and J ends lost 4 bases and 5 bases, in that order; junction bases with no gene match: 10. The CDR3 runs 15 residues. Germline V CDR1 and CDR2: SGHTA, FQGNSA. CDR3 protein: CASSSFGQGPNEQYF. The CDR3 nucleotides read TGTGCCAGCAGCTCCTTCGGACAGGGCCCCAACGAGCAGTACTTC.

In its sample, this clonotype was seen a few times. The V call is TRBV18, the J call TRBJ1-5, with D possibly being TRBD1 (6 bases). The CDR3 contains 15 residues. The ends were cut back, 0 bases at V and 2 bases at J, with 8 bases in the middle. Germline CDR1 KGHSH, CDR2 LQKENI. The CDR3 protein is CASSPPGGGNQPQHF. The CDR3 DNA reads TGTGCCAGCTCACCACCGGGGGGCGGCAATCAGCCCCAGCATTTT.

About this clonotype: The junction departs from the called germline gene at one end, perhaps through a read error. The chain recombines TRBV4-3 with TRBJ1-2, with a weak D call TRBD1 (5 bases). Germline assignment: CDR1 LGHNA and CDR2 YSLEER. This CDR3 is built from 16 residues. The CDR3 coding sequence is TGCGCCAGCAGCCAAGATACCGCGGGACGGAGCTATTGCTATACTTTC. Amino acid sequence: CASSQDTAGRSYCYTF.

In this sample, this clonotype turned up many times. This chain joins TRBV12-3 or TRBV12-4 and TRBJ1-1; no definite D call. This CDR3 region has 11 residues. The V end was cut by 9 bases, the J end by 4 bases, with 9 bases between. In DNA form, the CDR3 reads TGTGCCAGTGAAGGGAGCACTGAAGCTTTCTTT. Encoded protein: CASEGSTEAFF.

V and J are TRBV7-8 and TRBJ2-1, with D tentatively TRBD1 or TRBD2 (5 bases each). With 5 bases removed from V and 7 bases from J, the gap between germline ends came to 18 bases. The CDR3 is 15 amino acids. Per germline, CDR1 SGHVS and CDR2 FQNEAQ. The CDR3: CASSPGTSQGNEQFF. The DNA for the CDR3 is TGTGCCAGCAGCCCCGGGACCTCCCAGGGTAATGAGCAGTTCTTC.

The rearrangement joins TRBV15 to TRBJ2-7; possibly TRBD1 or TRBD2 for D (5 bases each). The germline CDR1 and CDR2 sequences are LNHNV and YYDKDF (reference sequence). This CDR3 comprises 12 residues. V was trimmed by 5 bases and J by 12 bases, leaving 17 bases between them. CDR3 DNA sequence: TGTGCCACCAGCCCCTATTCCGGGACCGCGTACTTC. Translated: CATSPYSGTAYF.

The DNA for the CDR3 is TGTGCCAGCAGGTCCAGTTCACAGGGGTACAATTCACCCCTCCACTTT. Protein product: CASRSSSQGYNSPLHF. The rearrangement links TRBV5-5 to TRBJ1-6; 7 positions match TRBD1. The germline V gene encodes CDR1 SGHKS and CDR2 YYEKEE (reference sequence). This CDR3 is 16 amino acids long. Unmatched junction bases numbered 12, after V lost 5 bases and J lost 7 bases.